This TCR beta chain was observed in a study of neurological immune-mediated disorders. Findings and caveats of the study: The study found no CDR3 amino acid sequences shared by expanded clones across subjects, suggesting private repertoires in all groups.

This clonotype came up many times. Antigen: not known. Each TCR transcript was tagged with a 10-nucleotide random UMI during 5'RACE. TCRdb independently ran MiXCR on the 5' RACE reads; one entry per CDR3 protein. The data show more than 13,000 distinct CDR3 sequences, over 9.5% seen once. The CDR3 contains 15 residues. Trimming removed 5 bases at V and 2 bases at J, with 15 bases between. CDR1 SGHAT and CDR2 FQNNGV come from the germline V gene. Sequencing was carried out using PBMCs. The source of this sequence is a middle-aged woman in good health. The rearrangement links TRBV11-2 to TRBJ2-5; the D gene is possibly TRBD2 (5 bases). CDR3: CASSPIKWEQETQYF. In nucleotides, the CDR3 is TGTGCCAGCAGCCCAATTAAGTGGGAGCAAGAGACCCAGTACTTC.